What follows are 9 T cell receptor beta chains derived from one specimen sequenced in a study of CD8+ T cells in alopecia areata. The treatment was: oral pan-JAK inhibitor, 5-10 mg twice daily. RNA extraction was followed by reverse transcription into cDNA, which acted as the sequencing template. Generated by immunoSEQ multiplex PCR, the TCRdb table keeps only in-frame clones and is missing some. Of roughly 120,000 clones in the sample, about 50% were seen once. This sample comprised CD4+ T cells sorted from blood, obtained at week 4, from a patient treated with tofacitinib. These receptors all stem from a human donor with alopecia areata.

This clone turned up a few times. The chain links TRBV5-1 to TRBJ2-3; D not resolved. Germline V gene sequence: CDR1 SGHRS, CDR2 YFSETQ. This CDR3 contains 14 residues. V was pared by 7 bases and J by 1 base, with 13 bases between. The CDR3 is CASRPGWGTDTQYF. The CDR3 DNA is TGCGCCAGCCGACCAGGATGGGGCACAGATACGCAGTATTTT.

This clone was counted only a few times. The chain combines TRBV29-1 with TRBJ2-2; 11 bases agree with TRBD2. J was trimmed by 7 bases and V by 7 bases; bases with no gene match: 8. This CDR3 is built from 14 residues. CDR1 SQVTM and CDR2 ANQGSEA come from the germline V gene. DNA for the CDR3: TGCAGCGCGACTAGCGGGATATCCGACGGGGAGCTGTTTTTT. It translates to CSATSGISDGELFF.

This clone was picked up a small number of times. Additional DNA sequences in this sample encode the identical CDR3. The V call is TRBV29-1, the J call TRBJ1-1; tentatively, D is TRBD1 (5 bases). CDR3 size: 13 residues. Trimming removed 3 bases from V and 1 base from J, with 9 bases in between. Germline lookup yields CDR1 SQVTM and CDR2 ANQGSEA. Here the CDR3 reads CSVEGRANTEAFF. The CDR3 nucleotides read TGCAGCGTTGAGGGCAGGGCGAACACTGAAGCTTTCTTT.

This chain connects TRBV29-1 to TRBJ2-7; D remains unclear. V was trimmed by 4 bases and J by 6 bases, leaving 7 bases between them. The V gene's germline CDR1 is SQVTM and CDR2 ANQGSEA. This CDR3 spans 10 amino acids. In DNA, the CDR3 is TGCAGCGTTGCAGAAGTCGAGCAGTACTTC. It is translated as CSVAEVEQYF.

The sample holds a few counts of this clone. CDR3 sequence: CASKRQGGETQYF. CDR3 DNA: TGTGCCAGCAAGAGACAAGGGGGAGAGACCCAGTACTTC. J is TRBJ2-5 and V is TRBV2; TRBD1 is a possible D gene (6 bases). V lost 7 bases to trimming and J lost 4 bases, with 13 bases between them. This CDR3 spans 13 amino acids. Per germline, CDR1 SNHLY and CDR2 FYNNEI.

This clone has only a few counts. This sequence joins TRBV11-2 and TRBJ2-5, with 8 bases identical to TRBD1. CDR3 length equals 15 residues. J gave up 3 bases and V 6 bases, and 9 bases lay outside the gene matches. The germline V gene has CDR1 SGHAT and CDR2 FQNNGV. The DNA for the CDR3 is TGTGCCAGCAGGCGACAGACAGGGGCTGAAGAGACCCAGTACTTC. Protein product: CASRRQTGAEETQYF.

J is TRBJ2-4 and V is TRBV5-1, with TRBD1 identical over 7 bases. V was clipped by 7 bases and J by 0 bases; unmatched bases: 4. Germline CDR1 and CDR2: SGHRS and YFSETQ. There are 14 residues in the CDR3. This CDR3 is CASRDSLAKNIQYF. CDR3 bases: TGCGCCAGCCGGGACAGTCTAGCCAAAAACATTCAGTACTTC. The full variable domain, in which reference TRBV5-1 and TRBJ2-4 provide the parts outside the CDR3, is KAGVTQTPRYLIKTRGQQVTLSCSPISGHRSVSWYQQTPGQGLQFLFEYFSETQRNKGNFPGRFSGRQFSNSRSEMNVSTLELGDSALYLCASRDSLAKNIQYFGAGTRLSVL.

The chain uses TRBV7-9 and TRBJ2-3; D gene unclear. Trimming took 0 bases from V and 4 from J, leaving 2 bases between them. This CDR3 contains 12 residues. In germline, CDR1 is SEHNR, CDR2 FQNEAQ (reference sequence). CDR3 in DNA: TGTGCCAGCAGCTTAGCGGCAGATACGCAGTATTTT. Protein: CASSLAADTQYF.

The chain links TRBV6-1 to TRBJ1-1, with no clear D. This CDR3 has 13 amino acids. V lost 2 bases and J 1 base, leaving 5 bases between the germline ends. CDR1 is MNHNS, CDR2 SASEGT, per germline. The CDR3 spells CASSEPGNTEAFF. In DNA, the CDR3 is TGTGCCAGCAGTGAACCAGGGAACACTGAAGCTTTCTTT.